Listed here are 30 T cell receptor beta chains from one sample, sequenced in a study of T cells in Graves' hyperthyroidism and ophthalmopathy. The CDR3 regions of TCR beta were amplified from RNA transcripts. The primer set for the first-round RT-PCR of the TCR CDR3 was HTBI. Each CDR3 protein is one row after TCRdb ran MiXCR on the multiplex PCR reads. The sample comprises hundreds of thousands of distinct CDR3 sequences, 35% of which are singletons, and around a third rests with the top ten. Material for sequencing was blood. The source is a woman aged 40 to 50 with Graves' hyperthyroidism.

This sequence joins TRBV7-2 and TRBJ2-7; D is perhaps TRBD2 (5 bases). Germline V gene data show CDR1 as SGHTA and CDR2 as FQGNSA. The germline V and J ends were trimmed by 1 base and 2 bases, with 9 bases remaining between them. This CDR3 spans 14 amino acids. CDR3: CASSLEREPYEQYF. In nucleotides, the CDR3 is TGTGCCAGCAGCTTAGAGAGGGAACCCTACGAGCAGTACTTC.

The chain uses TRBV10-3 and TRBJ2-5; maybe TRBD1 (8 bases). CDR1 ENHRY and CDR2 SYGVKD come from the germline V gene. This CDR3 is built from 14 residues. V was clipped by 7 bases and J by 9 bases, with 21 bases between them. The CDR3 reads CAITGQGGLMAQYF. The CDR3 coding sequence is TGTGCCATCACCGGACAGGGAGGGCTGATGGCCCAGTACTTC.

This clonotype occurred many times. This chain joins TRBV24-1 and TRBJ2-2, with D hard to call. CDR3 length: 12 amino acids. Germline V lookup: CDR1 KGHDR, CDR2 SFDVKD. V lost 6 bases, J lost 6 bases, and 7 bases lay in between. CDR3 region: CATSTLSGELFF. The CDR3 DNA reads as TGTGCCACCAGTACCCTATCCGGGGAGCTGTTTTTT.

This clonotype was seen a few times. The J gene is TRBJ1-1, the V gene TRBV24-1; TRBD1 aligns across 7 bases. Trimming cost V 9 bases and J 2 bases; bases outside gene matches: 8. Per the germline V gene, CDR1 is KGHDR and CDR2 is SFDVKD. There are 14 residues in the CDR3. The CDR3 nucleotides are TGTGCCACCGCCGGAGGGACAGACAACACTGAAGCTTTCTTT. Translated: CATAGGTDNTEAFF.

In this sample, this clonotype turned up a few times. The chain has TRBV7-9 and TRBJ1-2; 9 bases are a match to TRBD1. V was pared by 5 bases and J by 4 bases, with 11 bases of the junction left unmatched. The germline V gene has CDR1 SEHNR and CDR2 FQNEAQ (reference sequence). This CDR3 is built from 16 residues. In DNA form, the CDR3 reads TGTGCCAGCAGCCTTGGGGGACAGGGACTAATCTATGGCTACACCTTC. Protein product: CASSLGGQGLIYGYTF. Complete variable domain (other parts from reference TRBV7-9 and TRBJ1-2): DTGVSQNPRHKITKRGQNVTFRCDPISEHNRLYWYRQTLGQGPEFLTYFQNEAQLEKSRLLSDRFSAERPKGSFSTLEIQRTEQGDSAMYLCASSLGGQGLIYGYTFGSGTRLTVV.

This clonotype was observed a handful of times. This chain links TRBV5-1 with TRBJ2-5, with D possibly called TRBD1 or TRBD2 (6 bases each). This CDR3 has 14 amino acids. V was pared by 4 bases and J by 5 bases, with 15 bases between. Germline assignment: CDR1 SGHRS and CDR2 YFSETQ. CDR3 in DNA: TGCGCCAGCAGCGATTACGGGGGCCCGGAGACCCAGTACTTC. Amino acids: CASSDYGGPETQYF.

Points on this clonotype: This may be a read error, as it is one base from a much larger clone. The chain recombines TRBV7-2 with TRBJ1-1; D remains ambiguous. The V end lost 5 bases, the J end lost 11 bases, and 21 bases lay between the germline ends. CDR1 and CDR2 (germline): SGHTA, FQGNSA. The CDR3 extends over 14 amino acids. The CDR3 nucleotides are TGTGCCAGCAGCACCCAGTCTGAGCCTATGGGGGCTTTCTTT. Amino acids: CASSTQSEPMGAFF.

This clonotype was seen more than once but under ten times. The chain couples TRBV4-3 to TRBJ2-5, with 8 bases aligning to TRBD2. This CDR3 is built from 16 residues. The trim removed 0 bases at V and 5 bases at J, leaving 8 bases unmatched. Looked up from germline, CDR1 is LGHNA and CDR2 is YSLEER. The CDR3 loop is CASSQEPGIAGETQYF. The CDR3, as DNA: TGCGCCAGCAGCCAAGAACCGGGGATAGCGGGGGAGACCCAGTACTTC.

This clonotype was observed once. This chain links TRBV10-3 with TRBJ2-5; 7 bases match TRBD2. This CDR3 has 14 residues. Germline CDR1 and CDR2: ENHRY and SYGVKD. Trimming cost V 10 bases and J 5 bases; bases outside gene matches: 13. The CDR3 sequence: CATGSGGGQETQYF. CDR3 coding DNA: TGTGCCACGGGAAGTGGCGGGGGTCAGGAGACCCAGTACTTC.

The V and J genes are TRBV25-1 and TRBJ1-1; weak D call: TRBD1 (5 bases). Germline assignment: CDR1 MGHDK and CDR2 SYGVNS. V was pared by 9 bases and J by 3 bases, with 14 bases between. The CDR3 is 13 amino acids. CDR3 nucleotides: TGTGCCAGTGCGCCGGGGGTTTACACTGAAGCTTTCTTT. Protein: CASAPGVYTEAFF.

The CDR3 here is CASSLVWQRRGATNEKLFF. CDR3 nucleotide sequence: TGTGCCAGCAGCTTGGTCTGGCAGAGACGTGGGGCAACTAATGAAAAACTGTTTTTT. V is TRBV5-5 and J is TRBJ1-4; D not certain. Trimming left V 0 bases short and J 0 bases short, with 18 bases between. Looked up from germline, CDR1 is SGHKS and CDR2 is YYEKEE (reference sequence). The CDR3 sequence is 19 residues long.

Of note for this clonotype: This may stem from a read error, because a much larger clone lies one nucleotide away. The chain couples TRBV10-3 to TRBJ1-2; D unclear. This CDR3 has 13 residues. V lost 8 bases and J lost 4, with 14 bases in between. Germline-derived CDR1 and CDR2 are ENHRY and SYGVKD. The DNA of the CDR3 is TGTGCCATCCATCTCGGCACGGGCTATGGCTACACCTTC. Translation gives CAIHLGTGYGYTF.

The chain is built from TRBV5-4 and TRBJ1-3; 9 bases agree with TRBD1. CDR1 is SGHNT, CDR2 YYREEE, per germline (reference sequence). The V segment lost 4 bases and the J segment 1 base; nucleotides outside the gene matches: 6. CDR3 length: 16 residues. CDR3 in amino acids: CASSNGGTGSGNTIYF. DNA of the CDR3: TGTGCCAGCAGCAATGGCGGGACAGGGTCTGGAAACACCATATATTTT.

This sequence joins TRBV5-1 and TRBJ1-3; D is perhaps TRBD1 (5 bases). The CDR3 has 13 residues. From germline, CDR1 is SGHRS and CDR2 YFSETQ. V was trimmed by 4 bases and J by 5 bases, leaving 10 bases between them. The CDR3 bases are TGCGCCAGCAGCCCCGGGACCCGAAACACCATATATTTT. It codes for CASSPGTRNTIYF.

Of note for this clonotype: Just one base apart from a much larger clone, this may be a read error. This chain uses TRBV19 with TRBJ1-1, with 9 bases aligning to TRBD1. The CDR3 loop spans 15 amino acids. Germline V gene data show CDR1 as LNHDA and CDR2 as SQIVND (reference sequence). The CDR3 is CAGSIGTGLGTEAFF. The CDR3 bases are TGTGCCGGTAGTATAGGGACAGGGCTAGGCACTGAAGCTTTCTTT. Full variable domain (rest looked up from reference TRBV19 and TRBJ1-1): DGGITQSPKYLFRKEGQNVTLSCEQNLNHDAMYWYRQDPGQGLRLIYYSQIVNDFQKGDIAEGYSVSREKKESFPLTVTSAQKNPTAFYLCAGSIGTGLGTEAFFGQGTRLTVV.

This clonotype was recorded many times. This chain connects TRBV20-1 to TRBJ1-2; D gene uncertain. CDR3 length equals 12 residues. Trimming stripped 7 bases from V and 7 bases from J, with 16 bases between. Germline values: CDR1 DFQATT, CDR2 SNEGSKA (reference sequence). The CDR3 bases are TGCAGTGTTCGACCCGAAGGCTTTGGCTACACCTTC. Protein product: CSVRPEGFGYTF.

This clonotype has a handful of counts. V and J are TRBV5-6 and TRBJ1-5, with D tentatively TRBD1 (6 bases). CDR3 length equals 14 residues. CDR1 SGHDT and CDR2 YYEEEE come from the germline V gene. Trimming pared 4 bases from V and 5 bases from J, leaving 13 bases between. In DNA, the CDR3 is TGTGCCAGCAGCGACGGGGGCTTACATCAGCCCCAGCATTTT. Residues: CASSDGGLHQPQHF. Full variable domain (remainder filled in from reference TRBV5-6 and TRBJ1-5): DAGVTQSPTHLIKTRGQQVTLRCSPKSGHDTVSWYQQALGQGPQFIFQYYEEEERQRGNFPDRFSGHQFPNYSSELNVNALLLGDSALYLCASSDGGLHQPQHFGDGTRLSIL.

This clonotype has at least ten counts. The rearrangement links TRBV6-5 to TRBJ1-1; perhaps TRBD1 as D (5 bases). V was trimmed by 7 bases and J by 5 bases, leaving 17 bases between them. The CDR3 is 14 amino acids. The germline V gene encodes CDR1 MNHEY and CDR2 SVGAGI. CDR3 loop: CASTSGFGGTEAFF. In DNA form, the CDR3 reads TGTGCCAGCACCTCAGGGTTTGGGGGAACTGAAGCTTTCTTT.

The chain couples TRBV20-1 to TRBJ1-1, with 7 bases lining up with TRBD1. The ends lost 0 bases at V and 7 bases at J; junction bases unmatched: 5. The length of the CDR3 is 13 residues. CDR1 is DFQATT and CDR2 is SNEGSKA in the germline V gene (reference sequence). The CDR3 spells CSARDGAGGEAFF. CDR3 in DNA: TGCAGTGCTAGAGATGGGGCAGGGGGTGAAGCTTTCTTT.

The V call is TRBV20-1, the J call TRBJ2-3, with a possible D match to TRBD2 (6 bases). The ends were cut back, 5 bases at V and 6 bases at J, with 21 bases in the middle. Germline V gene sequence: CDR1 DFQATT, CDR2 SNEGSKA (reference sequence). The CDR3 loop spans 15 amino acids. For the CDR3, the DNA is TGCAGTGCTTGTTGGGAGCAGTGCCGGGGGGATACGCAGTATTTT. It codes for CSACWEQCRGDTQYF.

The chain has TRBV7-2 and TRBJ2-7, with 7 bases identical to TRBD1. The CDR3 length is 15 residues. The V gene end was trimmed by 8 bases and the J gene end by 0 bases; junction bases not matched to a gene: 10. Per germline, CDR1 SGHTA and CDR2 FQGNSA. The CDR3 DNA reads TGTGCCAGCGCGTGGACAGGCGGAGGCTCCTACGAGCAGTACTTC. Encoded protein: CASAWTGGGSYEQYF.

The V gene is TRBV20-1, the J gene TRBJ2-2; TRBD1 or TRBD2 may be the D gene (5 bases each). Germline values: CDR1 DFQATT, CDR2 SNEGSKA (reference sequence). The CDR3 spans 10 residues. Trimming shortened V by 0 bases and J by 12 bases, and 5 bases separated the two germline ends. The CDR3 DNA sequence: TGCAGTGCTAGAGAGGGACAGCTGTTTTTT. It yields the protein CSAREGQLFF.

This clonotype was detected ten times or more. V gene TRBV9 combines with J gene TRBJ1-5; 8 bases align to TRBD1. The CDR3 length is 13 residues. Germline CDR1 reads SGDLS; CDR2 reads YYNGEE. The trim removed 7 bases at V and 3 bases at J, leaving 3 bases unmatched. For the CDR3, the DNA is TGTGCCAGCTCGACAGGGGACAATCAGCCCCAGCATTTT. Protein sequence: CASSTGDNQPQHF.

This clonotype was seen only a few times. The rearrangement links TRBV5-1 to TRBJ1-2; tentative D call: TRBD1 (5 bases). Trimming removed 4 bases at V and 5 bases at J, with 27 bases between. The CDR3 length is 18 residues. CDR1 is SGHRS and CDR2 is YFSETQ in the germline V gene. This CDR3 is CASSLFPRGHTEGYGYTF. The CDR3 DNA is TGCGCCAGCAGCCTTTTCCCGCGAGGACACACCGAAGGGTATGGCTACACCTTC.

Worth noting for this clonotype: An end of the junction does not agree with germline; a read error may underlie this. The genes are TRBV6-5 and TRBJ2-2; a possible D gene is TRBD2 (6 bases). Germline V CDR1 and CDR2: MNHEY, SVGAGI. The CDR3 totals 15 residues. The CDR3 loop reads CASKPFGRESGELLF. In DNA, the CDR3 is TGTGCCAGCAAACCCTTTGGACGGGAGTCCGGGGAGCTGCTTTTT.

The V gene is TRBV25-1, the J gene TRBJ1-2; tentative D call: TRBD1 (5 bases). Germline-derived CDR1 and CDR2 are MGHDK and SYGVNS. The CDR3 has 15 amino acids. Trimming stripped 5 bases from V and 5 bases from J, with 18 bases between. The CDR3 protein is CASSSLSGGPYGYTF. CDR3 nucleotides: TGTGCCAGCAGTTCCCTTTCGGGGGGACCTTATGGCTACACCTTC.

The chain couples TRBV12-3 or TRBV12-4 to TRBJ1-6; 7 bases are a match to TRBD1. The trim removed 6 bases at V and 10 bases at J, leaving 9 bases unmatched. The length of the CDR3 is 14 residues. The CDR3 spells CASRHSGTDSPLHF. The CDR3 DNA reads as TGTGCCAGCAGACACTCCGGGACAGACTCACCCCTCCACTTT.

The CDR3 coding sequence is TGTGCCAGCACGGGACAGGCGCTCTCTGGGGCCAACGTCCTGACTTTC. Translation gives CASTGQALSGANVLTF. The chain couples TRBV2 to TRBJ2-6; the match to TRBD1 covers 8 bases. In germline, CDR1 is SNHLY, CDR2 FYNNEI. CDR3 length equals 16 residues. J gave up 0 bases and V 7 bases, and 5 bases lay outside the gene matches.

This clonotype was seen more than once but under ten times. CDR3 sequence (DNA): TGTGCCAGCAGCTCTACCCCCGGAGGCGGAGCCTACGAGCAGTACTTC. It translates to CASSSTPGGGAYEQYF. The chain links TRBV7-9 to TRBJ2-7, with TRBD2 as a possible D gene (5 bases). V lost 4 bases, J lost 2 bases, and 18 bases lay in between. Germline V gene lookup returns CDR1 SEHNR and CDR2 FQNEAQ (reference sequence). The CDR3 totals 16 residues.

This clonotype has only a few counts. The gene calls are TRBV7-2 and TRBJ1-2; unclear D gene. This CDR3 is built from 15 residues. Germline lookup yields CDR1 SGHTA and CDR2 FQGNSA. Trimming took 8 bases from V and 0 from J, leaving 16 bases between them. The CDR3 loop reads CASSPPSLANYGYTF. The CDR3 coding sequence is TGTGCCAGCTCTCCTCCCTCGTTAGCTAACTATGGCTACACCTTC.